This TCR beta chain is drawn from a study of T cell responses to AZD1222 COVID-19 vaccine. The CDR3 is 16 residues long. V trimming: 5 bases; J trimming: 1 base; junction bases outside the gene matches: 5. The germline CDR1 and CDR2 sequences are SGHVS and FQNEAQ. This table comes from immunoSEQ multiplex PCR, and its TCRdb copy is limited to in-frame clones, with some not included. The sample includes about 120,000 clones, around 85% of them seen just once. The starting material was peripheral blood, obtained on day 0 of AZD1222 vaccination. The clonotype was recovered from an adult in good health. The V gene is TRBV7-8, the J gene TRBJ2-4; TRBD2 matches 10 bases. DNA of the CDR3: TGTGCCAGCAGCGCTAGCGGGAGTTGGGCCAAAAACATTCAGTACTTC. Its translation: CASSASGSWAKNIQYF.